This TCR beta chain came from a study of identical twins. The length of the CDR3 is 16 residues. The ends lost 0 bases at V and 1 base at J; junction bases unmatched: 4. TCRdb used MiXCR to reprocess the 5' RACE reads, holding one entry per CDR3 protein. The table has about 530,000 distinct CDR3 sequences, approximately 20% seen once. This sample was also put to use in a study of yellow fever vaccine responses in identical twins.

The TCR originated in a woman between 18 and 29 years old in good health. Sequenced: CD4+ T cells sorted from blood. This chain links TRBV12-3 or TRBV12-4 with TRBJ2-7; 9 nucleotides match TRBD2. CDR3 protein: CASSLAASGTSYEQYF. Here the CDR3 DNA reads TGTGCCAGCAGTTTAGCGGCTAGCGGGACATCCTACGAGCAGTACTTC.